Described below is a single TCR beta chain sequence and its context. The sample belongs to a study of blood T cell repertoires in COVID-19. Whole-study context: Sites in the United States, Italy and Spain provided acute and convalescent COVID-19 samples. The analysed material was cDNA or gDNA that came from T cells, B-cell-depleted T cells, or PBMCs.

Original methodology: Nucleated cell number was recorded as an estimate derived from reference gene primer amplification. TCRdb's table, derived via immunoSEQ multiplex PCR, lists solely in-frame clones and lacks some. The V and J calls and the clone size are those of that table, but D and trimming were determined from the DNA. Of approximately 240,000 clones listed, approximately 83% were seen once; the top ten hold more than 5.5%. The germline gives CDR1 MDHEN, CDR2 SYDVKM. The J segment lost 0 bases and the V segment lost 4 bases, leaving 9 bases of the junction unmatched. The CDR3 is 16 amino acids.

Input material: peripheral blood. This clonotype was obtained from a human donor in a cohort sampled during active COVID-19. The V gene is TRBV28, the J gene TRBJ2-7; 7 positions match TRBD2. CDR3 residues: CASSWGVRGSSYEQYF. The CDR3 DNA is TGTGCCAGCAGTTGGGGCGTGCGGGGGAGCTCCTACGAGCAGTACTTC.